The 26 T cell receptor beta chains presented below share a single source sample, sequenced in a study of cytomegalovirus exposure and HLA in healthy donors. The PCR contained 60 Vbeta and 13 Jbeta primers. The repertoire was sequenced with immunoSEQ multiplex PCR; TCRdb's copy has only in-frame clones and lacks some. The sample records about 200,000 clones, roughly 80% being singletons. Sequenced input: PBMCs. Receptors were obtained from a woman aged 18-29 years in good health and CMV-seronegative.

A word on this clone: Germline and junction disagree at one end, which may indicate a read error. The chain has TRBV6-1 and TRBJ2-5, with D possibly matching TRBD1 (6 bases). Germline V gene sequence: CDR1 MNHNS, CDR2 SASEGT. This CDR3 region has 11 residues. The chain's CDR3 is CASNDFGGANF. The CDR3 DNA is TGTGCCAGCAATGATTTTGGGGGCGCGAACTTC.

Only one count was recorded for this clone. The chain links TRBV11-2 to TRBJ2-7; the match to TRBD2 covers 8 bases. Germline V gives CDR1 SGHAT, CDR2 FQNNGV. The CDR3 is 15 amino acids. J lost 4 bases, V lost 5 bases, and 10 bases had no gene match. DNA of the CDR3: TGTGCCAGCAGCCAAGAAGCGGGAGTCGGGTACGAGCAGTACTTC. This encodes CASSQEAGVGYEQYF.

The chain employs TRBV19 and TRBJ1-2; 8 bases match TRBD1. The length of the CDR3 is 16 residues. Germline loops: CDR1 LNHDA, CDR2 SQIVND (reference sequence). V gave up 0 bases and J gave up 8 bases; unmatched junction bases: 11. The chain's CDR3 is CASSIDFGQGLGGYTF. The CDR3 DNA reads TGTGCCAGTAGTATAGATTTTGGACAGGGCCTAGGAGGCTACACCTTC.

V gene TRBV27 combines with J gene TRBJ1-4; 9 bases are shared with TRBD1. Per germline, CDR1 MNHEY and CDR2 SMNVEV (reference sequence). The J segment lost 3 bases and the V segment lost 8 bases, leaving 25 bases of the junction unmatched. The CDR3 consists of 21 residues. CDR3 protein: CASGQNHLLRDRVLSNEKLFF. CDR3 sequence (DNA): TGTGCCAGCGGTCAAAATCACCTCCTCCGGGACAGGGTCTTATCTAATGAAAAACTGTTTTTT.

V gene TRBV7-9 combines with J gene TRBJ2-1, with 7 bases aligning to TRBD1. The CDR3 sequence is 15 residues long. The V gene end was trimmed by 2 bases and the J gene end by 4 bases; junction bases not matched to a gene: 5. Germline CDR1 SEHNR, CDR2 FQNEAQ (reference sequence). CDR3 DNA: TGTGCCAGCAGCTTAAGACAGGGCGCTTACAATGAGCAGTTCTTC. It encodes CASSLRQGAYNEQFF.

This clone was recorded a few times. The CDR3, as DNA: TGTGCCAGCAGCTTCGGGGGGCGCGAGCAGTACTTC. Protein: CASSFGGREQYF. The chain links TRBV5-5 to TRBJ2-7; a weak D match, TRBD2 (7 bases). The ends were cut back, 2 bases at V and 6 bases at J, with 9 bases in the middle. CDR1 is SGHKS and CDR2 is YYEKEE in the germline V gene (reference sequence). The CDR3 has 12 amino acids. Full variable domain (missing parts from reference TRBV5-5 and TRBJ2-7): DAGVTQSPTHLIKTRGQQVTLRCSPISGHKSVSWYQQVLGQGPQFIFQYYEKEERGRGNFPDRFSARQFPNYSSELNVNALLLGDSALYLCASSFGGREQYFGPGTRLTVT.

This clone was found once. This rearrangement joins TRBV30 to TRBJ1-4, with 7 bases matching TRBD1. Germline CDR1 GTSNPN, CDR2 SVGIG (reference sequence). This CDR3 is 15 amino acids long. Losses at the gene ends were 1 base for V and 2 bases for J; bases not matched to a gene: 4. The CDR3 protein is CAWSEGQDTNEKLFF. CDR3 DNA: TGTGCCTGGAGTGAAGGACAGGACACTAATGAAAAACTGTTTTTT.

V gene TRBV9 combines with J gene TRBJ1-1, with D maybe TRBD1 (5 bases). The CDR3 is made up of 15 amino acids. Trimming took off 0 bases at V and 1 base at J, with 10 bases between the two ends. Germline CDR1 SGDLS, CDR2 YYNGEE. The CDR3 coding sequence is TGTGCCAGCAGCGTAGCAGGGCAGTCGAACACTGAAGCTTTCTTT. It codes for CASSVAGQSNTEAFF.

This chain joins TRBV27 and TRBJ2-5, with D tentatively TRBD1 (6 bases). The assigned J gene may be wrong: the sequence end matches TRBJ2-7 better. Germline V gene sequence: CDR1 MNHEY, CDR2 SMNVEV (reference sequence). The CDR3 contains 15 residues. CDR3 loop: CASSLSTGYSYEQYF. DNA for the CDR3: TGTGCCAGCAGTTTATCGACAGGATACTCCTACGAGCAGTACTTC.

This clone has just a few counts. The V gene is TRBV6-1, the J gene TRBJ2-7; TRBD1 agrees at 10 bases. V dropped 6 bases and J dropped 9; count of bases not matched to a gene: 11. This CDR3 spans 14 amino acids. Per the germline V gene, CDR1 is MNHNS and CDR2 is SASEGT. The CDR3 reads CASSSGTGVFRQYF. The DNA of the CDR3 is TGTGCCAGCAGCTCCGGGACAGGGGTCTTTCGGCAGTACTTC.

The chain combines TRBV18 with TRBJ2-3; D is possibly TRBD1 (5 bases). Germline CDR1 KGHSH, CDR2 LQKENI. This CDR3 comprises 14 residues. Trimming cost V 0 bases and J 6 bases, with 10 bases left between them. CDR3 residues: CASSPPGAYDTQYF. As DNA, the CDR3 is TGTGCCAGCTCACCACCAGGGGCGTATGATACGCAGTATTTT. The complete variable domain, with remaining parts taken from reference TRBV18 and TRBJ2-3, reads NAGVMQNPRHLVRRRGQEARLRCSPMKGHSHVYWYRQLPEEGLKFMVYLQKENIIDESGMPKERFSAEFPKEGPSILRIQQVVRGDSAAYFCASSPPGAYDTQYFGPGTRLTVL.

V is TRBV5-1 and J is TRBJ2-3; D is unresolved. The CDR3 consists of 13 residues. Trimming took off 1 base at V and 4 bases at J, with 7 bases between the two ends. Per germline, CDR1 SGHRS and CDR2 YFSETQ. CDR3 nucleotides: TGCGCCAGCAGCTTGCGTGAGTCAGATACGCAGTATTTT. It encodes CASSLRESDTQYF.

The chain employs TRBV29-1 and TRBJ1-6; 11 bases fit TRBD1. Germline-derived CDR1 and CDR2 are SQVTM and ANQGSEA. This CDR3 is built from 15 residues. V lost 7 bases to trimming and J lost 6 bases; unmatched junction nucleotides: 8. The CDR3 coding sequence is TGCAGCGCCAGGACAGGGGGCGAATTTAATTCACCCCTCCACTTT. Encoded protein: CSARTGGEFNSPLHF.

This clone was counted only a few times. The chain employs TRBV11-2 and TRBJ1-2; D gene unclear. This CDR3 has 15 amino acids. Germline lookup yields CDR1 SGHAT and CDR2 FQNNGV. The ends were cut back, 2 bases at V and 4 bases at J, with 14 bases in the middle. CDR3 DNA sequence: TGTGCCAGCAGCTTAAAGGCCAGCGGTAGCTATGGCTACACCTTC. Translation gives CASSLKASGSYGYTF.

CDR3 nucleotides: TGTGCTAGTGGTTTCGGACTAGCGGGACCGCCCAATGAGCAGTTCTTC. This encodes CASGFGLAGPPNEQFF. The chain carries TRBV12-5 and TRBJ2-1, with 12 positions matching TRBD2. Looked up from germline, CDR1 is LGHNT and CDR2 is FRNRAP. J was trimmed by 6 bases and V by 3 bases; bases with no gene match: 6. The CDR3 has 16 amino acids.

The V and J genes are TRBV19 and TRBJ1-1; D gene uncertain. The CDR3 covers 15 residues. CDR1 and CDR2 (germline): LNHDA, SQIVND (reference sequence). V was cut by 9 bases and J by 1 base, with 18 bases left in between. CDR3 sequence reads: CASAVYKVQNTEAFF. The CDR3 DNA is TGTGCCAGCGCGGTCTACAAGGTTCAGAACACTGAAGCTTTCTTT. The whole variable domain, remainder taken from reference TRBV19 and TRBJ1-1, is DGGITQSPKYLFRKEGQNVTLSCEQNLNHDAMYWYRQDPGQGLRLIYYSQIVNDFQKGDIAEGYSVSREKKESFPLTVTSAQKNPTAFYLCASAVYKVQNTEAFFGQGTRLTVV.

The chain combines TRBV5-5 with TRBJ2-7; TRBD2 agrees at 7 bases. After removal of 4 bases from V and 7 bases from J, the junction contained 8 bases not matched to a gene. The CDR3 totals 13 residues. CDR1 and CDR2 (germline): SGHKS, YYEKEE (reference sequence). Written as DNA, the CDR3 is TGTGCCAGCAGCGGGGGAGGGTTTGAGGAGCAGTACTTC. The encoded protein is CASSGGGFEEQYF.

The chain carries TRBV4-3 and TRBJ2-3, with 9 bases fitting TRBD2. Germline loops: CDR1 LGHNA, CDR2 YSLEER. Trimming removed 1 base from V and 6 bases from J; junction bases left unmatched: 14. CDR3 size: 18 residues. CDR3 residues: CASSQGSQWGGRVDTQYF. CDR3 nucleotide sequence: TGCGCCAGCAGCCAAGGATCTCAGTGGGGCGGGAGGGTGGATACGCAGTATTTT.

CDR3 DNA sequence: TGCGCCAGCAGCCAAGCGAGCAATGAGCAGTTCTTC. It yields the protein CASSQASNEQFF. V usage is TRBV4-3 and J usage is TRBJ2-1; D is uncertain. Germline-derived CDR1 and CDR2 are LGHNA and YSLEER. This CDR3 is 12 amino acids long. V shed 1 base and J shed 6 bases, with 4 bases lying between them.

The chain carries TRBV28 and TRBJ2-5; 11 nucleotides line up with TRBD2. Trimming at V came to 4 bases and at J to 5 bases, leaving 6 bases not matched to a gene. Looked up from germline, CDR1 is MDHEN and CDR2 is SYDVKM. This CDR3 is 15 amino acids long. CDR3 region: CASSSLVAGGETQYF. In nucleotides, the CDR3 is TGTGCCAGCAGTTCTTTGGTAGCGGGAGGGGAGACCCAGTACTTC. The full variable domain, rest sourced from reference TRBV28 and TRBJ2-5, is DVKVTQSSRYLVKRTGEKVFLECVQDMDHENMFWYRQDPGLGLRLIYFSYDVKMKEKGDIPEGYSVSREKKERFSLILESASTNQTSMYLCASSSLVAGGETQYFGPGTRLLVL.

The CDR3 reads CASSLVGGNEQFF. Here the CDR3 DNA reads TGTGCCAGCAGCTTAGTGGGGGGCAATGAGCAGTTCTTC. The gene calls are TRBV7-2 and TRBJ2-1, with D perhaps matching TRBD2 (6 bases). This CDR3 contains 13 residues. CDR1 SGHTA and CDR2 FQGNSA come from the germline V gene. Trimming took 1 base from V and 6 from J, leaving 7 bases between them. Based on the CDR3 plus reference TRBV7-2 and TRBJ2-1, the full variable domain is GAGVSQSPSNKVTEKGKDVELRCDPISGHTALYWYRQSLGQGLEFLIYFQGNSAPDKSGLPSDRFSAERTGGSVSTLTIQRTQQEDSAVYLCASSLVGGNEQFFGPGTRLTVL.

This chain joins TRBV28 and TRBJ1-2; tentatively, D is TRBD1 (6 bases). Trimming took off 8 bases at V and 5 bases at J, with 30 bases between the two ends. CDR1 and CDR2 from the germline V gene are MDHEN and SYDVKM. The CDR3 sequence is 18 residues long. The CDR3: CASRPRLPGAGAGYGYTF. DNA for the CDR3: TGTGCCAGCCGACCTAGGCTCCCCGGGGCAGGGGCAGGTTATGGCTACACCTTC.

The chain couples TRBV19 to TRBJ2-3, with 9 bases matching TRBD2. The CDR3 sequence is 16 residues long. The germline V gene encodes CDR1 LNHDA and CDR2 SQIVND (reference sequence). V dropped 5 bases and J dropped 2; count of bases not matched to a gene: 8. The CDR3 reads CASSPGTSHATDTQYF. CDR3 sequence (DNA): TGTGCCAGTAGTCCTGGGACTAGCCATGCCACAGATACGCAGTATTTT.

J is TRBJ2-1 and V is TRBV10-1; no reliable D call. This CDR3 contains 14 residues. Germline-derived CDR1 and CDR2 are WNHNN and SYGVQD (reference sequence). Trimming left V 0 bases short and J 5 bases short, with 8 bases between. The CDR3 DNA reads TGCGCCAGCAGTGAGTCAGGCGGCCACAATGAGCAGTTCTTC. It specifies CASSESGGHNEQFF.

The chain links TRBV13 to TRBJ2-5, with 8 bases that match TRBD2. Trimming took 2 bases from V and 4 from J; bases not matched to a gene: 6. The V gene's germline CDR1 is PRHDT and CDR2 FYEKMQ (reference sequence). This CDR3 is 15 amino acids long. The CDR3 DNA sequence: TGTGCCAGCAGCTTAAAGCGGGAGCTCCGAGAGACCCAGTACTTC. Its protein is CASSLKRELRETQYF. Using reference TRBV13 and TRBJ2-5 for the parts outside the CDR3, the full variable domain is AAGVIQSPRHLIKEKRETATLKCYPIPRHDTVYWYQQGPGQDPQFLISFYEKMQSDKGSIPDRFSAQQFSDYHSELNMSSLELGDSALYFCASSLKRELRETQYFGPGTRLLVL.

The rearrangement uses TRBV4-1 and TRBJ2-3; the D is unclear. Trimming took 2 bases from V and 1 from J, leaving 10 bases between them. The CDR3 runs 15 residues. Germline assignment: CDR1 MGHRA and CDR2 YSYEKL. CDR3: CASSQIGSGTDTQYF. Here the CDR3 DNA reads TGCGCCAGCAGCCAAATAGGAAGCGGCACAGATACGCAGTATTTT.